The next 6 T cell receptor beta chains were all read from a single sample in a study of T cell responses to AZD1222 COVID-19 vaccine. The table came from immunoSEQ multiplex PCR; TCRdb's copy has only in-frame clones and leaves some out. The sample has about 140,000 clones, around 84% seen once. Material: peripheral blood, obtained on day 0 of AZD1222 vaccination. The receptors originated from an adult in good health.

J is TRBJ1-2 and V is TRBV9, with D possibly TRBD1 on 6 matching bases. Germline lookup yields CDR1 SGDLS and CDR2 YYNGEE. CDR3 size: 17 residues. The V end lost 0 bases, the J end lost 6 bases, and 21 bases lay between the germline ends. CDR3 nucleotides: TGTGCCAGCAGCGTAGCCGGGACACCTCAAAAAGGCAATGGCTACACCTTC. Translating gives CASSVAGTPQKGNGYTF. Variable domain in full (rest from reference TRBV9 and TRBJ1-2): DSGVTQTPKHLITATGQRVTLRCSPRSGDLSVYWYQQSLDQGLQFLIQYYNGEERAKGNILERFSAQQFPDLHSELNLSSLELGDSALYFCASSVAGTPQKGNGYTFGSGTRLTVV.

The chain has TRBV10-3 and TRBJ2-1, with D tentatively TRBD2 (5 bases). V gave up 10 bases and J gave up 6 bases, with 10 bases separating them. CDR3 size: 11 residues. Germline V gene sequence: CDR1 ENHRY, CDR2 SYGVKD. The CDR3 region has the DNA TGTGCCACCCTAGCACGCAATGAGCAGTTCTTC. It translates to CATLARNEQFF.

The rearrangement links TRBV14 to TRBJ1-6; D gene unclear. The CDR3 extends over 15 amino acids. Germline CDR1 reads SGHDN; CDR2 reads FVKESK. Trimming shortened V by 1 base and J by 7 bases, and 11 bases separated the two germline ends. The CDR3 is CASSQVDGPNSPLHF. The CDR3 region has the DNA TGTGCCAGCAGCCAAGTAGACGGACCCAATTCACCCCTCCACTTT.

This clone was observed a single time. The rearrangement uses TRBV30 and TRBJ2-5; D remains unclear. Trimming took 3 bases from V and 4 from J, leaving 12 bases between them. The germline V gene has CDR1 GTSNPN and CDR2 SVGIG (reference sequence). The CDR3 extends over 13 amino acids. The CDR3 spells CAWSDIILETQYF. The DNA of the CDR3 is TGTGCCTGGAGCGACATTATTCTAGAGACCCAGTACTTC.

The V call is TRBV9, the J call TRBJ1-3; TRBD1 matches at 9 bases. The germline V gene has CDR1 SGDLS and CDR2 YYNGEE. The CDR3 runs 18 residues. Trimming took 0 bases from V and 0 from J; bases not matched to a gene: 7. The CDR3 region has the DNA TGTGCCAGCAGCGTAGGTGGGACAGGGAAGTTCTCTGGAAACACCATATATTTT. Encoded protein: CASSVGGTGKFSGNTIYF.

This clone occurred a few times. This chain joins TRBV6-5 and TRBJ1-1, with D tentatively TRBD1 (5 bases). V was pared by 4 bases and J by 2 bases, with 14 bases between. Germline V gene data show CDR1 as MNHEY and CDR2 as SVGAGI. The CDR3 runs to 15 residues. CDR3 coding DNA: TGTGCCAGCAGTTCAGACAGCAGACCCAACACTGAAGCTTTCTTT. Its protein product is CASSSDSRPNTEAFF.